Following are 2 T cell receptor beta chains from one sample sequenced in a study of cytomegalovirus exposure and HLA in healthy donors. The table came from immunoSEQ multiplex PCR; TCRdb's copy has only in-frame clones and leaves some out. Seen here are under 250,000 clones, around 87% observed once, and the top ten hold about 2%. Sequencing input: PBMCs. These receptors came from a woman aged 18-30 years in good health and CMV-seropositive.

J is TRBJ2-6 and V is TRBV5-1, with D possibly being TRBD1 (6 bases). The CDR3 is made up of 15 amino acids. Trimming removed 5 bases from V and 3 bases from J, with 12 bases in between. Germline CDR1 SGHRS, CDR2 YFSETQ. The CDR3 loop reads CASSSGVGGANVLTF. The CDR3, as DNA: TGCGCCAGCAGTTCAGGGGTCGGTGGGGCCAACGTCCTGACTTTC.

The rearrangement uses TRBV6-5 and TRBJ2-7; D is perhaps TRBD2 (6 bases). V was trimmed by 1 base and J by 4 bases, leaving 8 bases between them. From germline, CDR1 is MNHEY and CDR2 SVGAGI. The CDR3 sequence is 13 residues long. CDR3 residues: CASSYYRGYEQYF. CDR3 bases: TGTGCCAGCAGTTACTACCGGGGGTACGAGCAGTACTTC.